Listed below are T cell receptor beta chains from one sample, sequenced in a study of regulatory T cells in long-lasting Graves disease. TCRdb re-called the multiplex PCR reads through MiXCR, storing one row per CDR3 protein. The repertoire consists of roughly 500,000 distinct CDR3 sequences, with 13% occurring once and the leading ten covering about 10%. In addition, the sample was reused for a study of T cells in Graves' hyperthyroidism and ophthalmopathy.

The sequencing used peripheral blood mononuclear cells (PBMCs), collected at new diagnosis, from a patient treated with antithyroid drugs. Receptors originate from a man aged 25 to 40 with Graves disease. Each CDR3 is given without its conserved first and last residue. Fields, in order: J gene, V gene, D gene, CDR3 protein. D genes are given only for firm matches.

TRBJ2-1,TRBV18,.,TSSPQQGGEQF
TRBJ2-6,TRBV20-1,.,SARGLGTGANVLT
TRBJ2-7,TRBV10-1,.,ASSPDREVGEQY
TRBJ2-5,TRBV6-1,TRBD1,ASTAGTGYETQY
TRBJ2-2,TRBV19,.,ASTPGAAGELF
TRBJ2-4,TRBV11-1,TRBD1,ASSPGDRGNIQY
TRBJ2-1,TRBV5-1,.,ASSLEQTGLNEQF
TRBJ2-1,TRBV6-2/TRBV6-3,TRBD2,ASGGVRGREQF
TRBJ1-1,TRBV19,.,ASSIINTEAF
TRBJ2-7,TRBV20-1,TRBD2,SVRGGNEQY
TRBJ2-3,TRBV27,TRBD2,ASSDRAGGADTQY
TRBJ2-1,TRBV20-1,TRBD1,SAPGTGFNEQF
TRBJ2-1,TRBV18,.,ASSPPYSWAPNEQF
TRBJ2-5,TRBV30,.,AWSPQGEETQY
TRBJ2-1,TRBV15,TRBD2,ATQGLADNEQF
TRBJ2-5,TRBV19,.,ASNHGRGEKTQY
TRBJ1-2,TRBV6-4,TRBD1,ASTTGGQGYT
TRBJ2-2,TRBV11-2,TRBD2,ASSLVGLAGGTGELF
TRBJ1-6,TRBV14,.,ASSPTEASPLH
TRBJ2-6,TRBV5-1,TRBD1,ASSFRQGAAGANVLT
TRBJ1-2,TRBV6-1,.,AGSRGDYGYT
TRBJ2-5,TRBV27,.,ASSRIGGQEETQY
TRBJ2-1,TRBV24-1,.,ATSDGRKASYNEQF
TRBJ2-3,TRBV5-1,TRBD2,ASSSSGLDVDTQY
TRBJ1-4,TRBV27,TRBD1,ASSTGTGSYGKLF
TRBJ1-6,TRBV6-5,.,ASSYSKGPGSPLH
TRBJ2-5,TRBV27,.,ASRRTGGRGEETQY
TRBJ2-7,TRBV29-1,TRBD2,SVLGGGDYEQY
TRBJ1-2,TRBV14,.,ASSRRRGYGYT
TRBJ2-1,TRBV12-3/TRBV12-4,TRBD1,ASRRDRGQGGNEQF
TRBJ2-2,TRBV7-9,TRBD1,ASTQDRGEGELF
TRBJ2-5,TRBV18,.,ASSPETGTETQY
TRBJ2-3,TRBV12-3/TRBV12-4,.,ASGLPDTQY
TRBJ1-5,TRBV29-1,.,SVVRQDGQPQH
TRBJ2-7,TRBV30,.,AWSPIAPYEQY
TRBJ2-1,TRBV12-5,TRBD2,ASGLVTSGVYNEQF
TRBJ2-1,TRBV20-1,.,SAAPRLGNEQF
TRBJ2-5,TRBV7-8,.,ASSPTRRETQY